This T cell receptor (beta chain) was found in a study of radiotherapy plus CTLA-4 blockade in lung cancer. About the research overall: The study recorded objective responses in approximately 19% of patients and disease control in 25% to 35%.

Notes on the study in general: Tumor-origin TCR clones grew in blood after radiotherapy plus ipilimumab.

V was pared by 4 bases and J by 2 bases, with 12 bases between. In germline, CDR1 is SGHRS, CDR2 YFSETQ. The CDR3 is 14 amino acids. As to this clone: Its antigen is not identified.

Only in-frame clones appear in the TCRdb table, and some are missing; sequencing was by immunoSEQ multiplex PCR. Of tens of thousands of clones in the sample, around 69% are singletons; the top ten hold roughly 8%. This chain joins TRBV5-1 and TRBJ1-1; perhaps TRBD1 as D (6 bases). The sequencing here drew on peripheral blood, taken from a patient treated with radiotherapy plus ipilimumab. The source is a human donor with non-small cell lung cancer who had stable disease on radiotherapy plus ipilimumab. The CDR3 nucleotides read TGCGCCAGCAGCCTCCGACAGGTTAACACTGAAGCTTTCTTT. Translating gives CASSLRQVNTEAFF.